One sample yielded the 18 T cell receptor beta chains listed below, sequenced in a study of cytomegalovirus exposure and HLA in healthy donors. Primers: 60 Vbeta forward and 13 Jbeta reverse. Only in-frame clones appear in the TCRdb table, and some are missing; sequencing was by immunoSEQ multiplex PCR. The sample consists of about 240,000 clones, over 70% of them appearing once. The source material was PBMCs. The receptors here all came from a woman aged 60-75 years in good health and CMV-seropositive.

This chain uses TRBV6-1 with TRBJ1-1; D gene unclear. V shed 6 bases and J shed 4 bases, with 12 bases lying between them. The CDR3 spans 13 residues. Germline values: CDR1 MNHNS, CDR2 SASEGT. CDR3 sequence (DNA): TGTGCCAGCAGCCCAACCTTCGGCACTGAAGCTTTCTTT. Protein sequence: CASSPTFGTEAFF.

The chain uses TRBV9 and TRBJ2-2, with TRBD2 matching over 14 bases. This CDR3 is 17 amino acids long. Germline-derived CDR1 and CDR2 are SGDLS and YYNGEE. Trimming at V came to 3 bases and at J to 6 bases, leaving 7 bases not matched to a gene. The DNA for the CDR3 is TGTGCCAGCAGCGCAGCGGGACTAGCGGGAGTGGCCGGGGAGCTGTTTTTT. Protein: CASSAAGLAGVAGELFF.

The V and J genes are TRBV9 and TRBJ2-3; 7 bases are shared with TRBD1. Germline values: CDR1 SGDLS, CDR2 YYNGEE. Losses at the gene ends were 2 bases for V and 2 bases for J; bases not matched to a gene: 5. The CDR3 has 15 amino acids. This chain's CDR3 is CASSVGQRTTDTQYF. CDR3 bases: TGTGCCAGCAGCGTGGGACAGCGGACCACAGATACGCAGTATTTT.

This sequence joins TRBV9 and TRBJ1-5; 9 positions match TRBD1. This CDR3 is 15 amino acids long. V lost 4 bases to trimming and J lost 5 bases; unmatched junction nucleotides: 7. Germline loops: CDR1 SGDLS, CDR2 YYNGEE. In nucleotides, the CDR3 is TGTGCCAGCAGCAAACACCGGGACAGGGATCAGCCCCAGCATTTT. Amino acids: CASSKHRDRDQPQHF. Based on the CDR3 plus reference TRBV9 and TRBJ1-5, the full variable domain is DSGVTQTPKHLITATGQRVTLRCSPRSGDLSVYWYQQSLDQGLQFLIQYYNGEERAKGNILERFSAQQFPDLHSELNLSSLELGDSALYFCASSKHRDRDQPQHFGDGTRLSIL.

V is TRBV28 and J is TRBJ1-5; 7 nucleotides line up with TRBD1. The trim removed 2 bases at V and 2 bases at J, leaving 12 bases unmatched. This CDR3 is built from 18 residues. Germline V lookup: CDR1 MDHEN, CDR2 SYDVKM. The CDR3 bases are TGTGCCAGCAGTTTAATTAAGATGACAGGGTCAGGCAATCAGCCCCAGCATTTT. Its protein product is CASSLIKMTGSGNQPQHF.

This chain links TRBV7-9 with TRBJ2-7; 9 nucleotides agree with TRBD1. The germline gives CDR1 SEHNR, CDR2 FQNEAQ (reference sequence). This CDR3 comprises 16 residues. With 5 bases clipped from V and 0 bases from J, the junction kept 8 bases outside the gene matches. DNA for the CDR3: TGTGCCAGCAGCAGCCACCGGGACAGGGTCTCCTACGAGCAGTACTTC. Translated: CASSSHRDRVSYEQYF. Full variable domain (outside the CDR3, taken from reference TRBV7-9 and TRBJ2-7): DTGVSQNPRHKITKRGQNVTFRCDPISEHNRLYWYRQTLGQGPEFLTYFQNEAQLEKSRLLSDRFSAERPKGSFSTLEIQRTEQGDSAMYLCASSSHRDRVSYEQYFGPGTRLTVT.

For this clone: The sample carries other DNA sequences with the same CDR3. This chain's CDR3 is CASSLGAGNTEAFF. CDR3 DNA: TGTGCCAGCAGCTTAGGAGCGGGGAACACTGAAGCTTTCTTT. This rearrangement joins TRBV7-3 to TRBJ1-1; unclear D gene. CDR1 is SGHTA and CDR2 is FQGTGA in the germline V gene. The CDR3 is made up of 14 amino acids. V lost 2 bases to trimming and J lost 1 base, with 8 bases between them.

The chain links TRBV4-1 to TRBJ2-5; TRBD2 agrees at 13 bases. Germline CDR1 is MGHRA and CDR2 is YSYEKL. V lost 5 bases to trimming and J lost 5 bases; unmatched junction nucleotides: 5. This CDR3 spans 15 amino acids. CDR3 nucleotide sequence: TGCGCCAGCAGCTCTCTGGGACTAGCGGGGGAGACCCAGTACTTC. This codes for CASSSLGLAGETQYF.

The chain recombines TRBV9 with TRBJ2-3, with a tentative D call TRBD2 (5 bases). CDR3 size: 14 residues. The V end lost 3 bases, the J end lost 2 bases, and 10 bases lay between the germline ends. CDR1 is SGDLS, CDR2 YYNGEE, per germline. CDR3 nucleotide sequence: TGTGCCAGCAGCGGGAGGACTTCCACAGATACGCAGTATTTT. Amino acids: CASSGRTSTDTQYF.

The chain uses TRBV4-1 and TRBJ2-3; 11 nucleotides agree with TRBD1. Germline CDR1 reads MGHRA; CDR2 reads YSYEKL. J lost 5 bases, V lost 2 bases, and 6 bases had no gene match. This CDR3 spans 16 amino acids. The chain's CDR3 is CASSQSGQGAKDTQYF. Here the CDR3 DNA reads TGCGCCAGCAGCCAATCTGGACAGGGGGCGAAAGATACGCAGTATTTT.

This chain uses TRBV29-1 with TRBJ2-7; D possibly corresponds to TRBD2 (6 bases). CDR3 size: 14 residues. V was shortened by 6 bases and J by 0 bases, with 15 bases between the two germline ends. Germline CDR1 SQVTM, CDR2 ANQGSEA. CDR3 amino acids: CSVAVGEASYEQYF. In nucleotides, the CDR3 is TGCAGCGTGGCTGTGGGGGAGGCCTCCTACGAGCAGTACTTC.

This chain uses TRBV5-6 with TRBJ2-3; D perhaps matches TRBD1 (7 bases). CDR1 is SGHDT, CDR2 YYEEEE, per germline. This CDR3 has 15 amino acids. V was pared by 0 bases and J by 4 bases, with 12 bases between. The CDR3: CASSLGTGEADTQYF. Here the CDR3 DNA reads TGTGCCAGCAGCTTGGGTACAGGGGAGGCAGATACGCAGTATTTT.

This clone was counted only a few times. The V call is TRBV27, the J call TRBJ2-7; no clear D gene. Trimming removed 6 bases from V and 0 bases from J, with 12 bases in between. The CDR3 runs 14 residues. Germline lookup yields CDR1 MNHEY and CDR2 SMNVEV (reference sequence). The CDR3 nucleotides read TGTGCCAGCAGAGTTGACTCTACCTCCTACGAGCAGTACTTC. Translated: CASRVDSTSYEQYF.

This clone was counted only a few times. V gene TRBV2 combines with J gene TRBJ1-6, with D perhaps matching TRBD1 (6 bases). Between the trimmed V and J ends, which lost 6 bases and 6 bases, there was a span of 15 bases. Germline CDR1 and CDR2: SNHLY and FYNNEI. CDR3 length: 15 residues. The chain's CDR3 is CASRIQGMGNSPLHF. DNA for the CDR3: TGTGCCAGCAGAATACAGGGCATGGGTAATTCACCCCTCCACTTT.

This chain joins TRBV6-1 and TRBJ1-5; possibly TRBD1 for D (6 bases). Trimming cost V 4 bases and J 0 bases, with 10 bases left between them. The CDR3 has 15 amino acids. CDR1 is MNHNS, CDR2 SASEGT, per germline. The CDR3 here is CASSGTVNSNQPQHF. Here the CDR3 DNA reads TGTGCCAGCAGTGGGACAGTCAATAGCAATCAGCCCCAGCATTTT.

The V gene is TRBV19, the J gene TRBJ2-2, with TRBD1 matching 8 bases. V lost 8 bases, J lost 6 bases, and 14 bases stayed unmatched. Germline V gene data show CDR1 as LNHDA and CDR2 as SQIVND (reference sequence). The CDR3 spans 16 residues. The CDR3 DNA sequence: TGTGCCAGTGGCTTACAGGGGGTAGTTAGGGCCGGGGAGCTGTTTTTT. Protein sequence: CASGLQGVVRAGELFF.

Concerning this clone itself: In the same sample, other DNA sequences code for this CDR3. V usage is TRBV5-1 and J usage is TRBJ2-1; D is uncertain. The CDR3 totals 15 residues. Per germline, CDR1 SGHRS and CDR2 YFSETQ. V lost 5 bases and J 5 bases, leaving 17 bases between the germline ends. The chain's CDR3 is CASRRTEVVHNEQFF. The CDR3 bases are TGCGCCAGCAGACGTACTGAAGTAGTCCACAATGAGCAGTTCTTC.

The chain is built from TRBV28 and TRBJ2-7; TRBD2 matches 7 bases. The ends lost 8 bases at V and 7 bases at J; junction bases unmatched: 11. The CDR3 extends over 13 amino acids. Germline values: CDR1 MDHEN, CDR2 SYDVKM. In DNA, the CDR3 is TGTGCCAGCGGGACTATCAGATCACTAGAGCAGTACTTC. Translating it yields CASGTIRSLEQYF.